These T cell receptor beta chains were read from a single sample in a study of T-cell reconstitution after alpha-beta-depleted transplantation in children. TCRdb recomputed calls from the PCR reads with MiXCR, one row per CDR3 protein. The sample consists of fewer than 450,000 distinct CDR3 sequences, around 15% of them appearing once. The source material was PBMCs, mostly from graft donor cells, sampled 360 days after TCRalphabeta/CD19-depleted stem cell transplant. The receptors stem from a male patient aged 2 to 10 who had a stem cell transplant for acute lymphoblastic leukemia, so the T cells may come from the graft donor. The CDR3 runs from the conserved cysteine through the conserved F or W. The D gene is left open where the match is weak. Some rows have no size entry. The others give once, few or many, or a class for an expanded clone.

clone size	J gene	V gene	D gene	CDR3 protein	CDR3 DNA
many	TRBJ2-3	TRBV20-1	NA	CSASVVTAPTDTQYF	TGCAGTGCTAGCGTGGTGACAGCTCCCACAGATACGCAGTATTTT
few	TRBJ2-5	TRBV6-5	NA	CASNYHGLSEETQYF	TGTGCCAGCAATTACCACGGACTGAGCGAAGAGACCCAGTACTTC
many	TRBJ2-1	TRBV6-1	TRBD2	CASSAAGTSGYNEQFF	TGTGCCAGCAGTGCCGCCGGGACTAGCGGTTACAATGAGCAGTTCTTC
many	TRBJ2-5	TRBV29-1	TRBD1	CSVERGQGHLETQYF	TGCAGCGTTGAACGGGGACAGGGGCACTTGGAGACCCAGTACTTC
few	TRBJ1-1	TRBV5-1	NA	CASSLGFVFGLYRVENTEAFF	TGCGCCAGCAGCTTGGGGTTTGTCTTTGGACTCTACAGGGTGGAGAACACTGAAGCTTTCTTT
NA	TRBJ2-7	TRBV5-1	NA	CASSSRDIPYEQYF	TGCGCCAGCAGCTCCCGGGACATACCCTACGAGCAGTACTTC
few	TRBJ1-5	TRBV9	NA	CASSVEGGRNQPQHF	TGTGCCAGCAGCGTAGAAGGGGGAAGGAATCAGCCCCAGCATTTT
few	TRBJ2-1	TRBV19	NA	CASSIISGSYNEQFF	TGTGCCAGTAGTATTATAAGCGGCTCCTACAATGAGCAGTTCTTC
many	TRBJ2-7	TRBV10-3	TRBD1	CAITEQGYEQYF	TGTGCCATCACCGAACAGGGGTACGAGCAGTACTTC
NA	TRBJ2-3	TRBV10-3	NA	CAISEGIGGTDTQYF	TGTGCCATCAGTGAGGGGATTGGGGGCACAGATACGCAGTATTTT
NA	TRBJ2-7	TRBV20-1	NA	CSARDIAYEQYF	TGCAGTGCTAGAGATATAGCGTACGAGCAGTACTTC
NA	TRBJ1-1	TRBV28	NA	CASSTLWGLAEAFF	TGTGCCAGCAGCACCCTTTGGGGGCTGGCTGAAGCTTTCTTT
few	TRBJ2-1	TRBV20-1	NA	CSARGTYLYNEQFF	TGCAGTGCTAGAGGGACTTACCTTTACAATGAGCAGTTCTTC
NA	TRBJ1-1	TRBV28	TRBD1	CASSDTGGGTEAFF	TGTGCCAGCAGTGACACAGGGGGCGGGACTGAAGCTTTCTTT
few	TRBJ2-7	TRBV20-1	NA	CSARMELRSPRDEQYF	TGCAGTGCTAGAATGGAGCTCAGAAGCCCTAGGGACGAGCAGTACTTC
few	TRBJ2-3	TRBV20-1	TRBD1	CSAPPASGQGRSDTQYF	TGCAGTGCCCCGCCGGCGAGTGGACAGGGGAGATCAGATACGCAGTATTTT
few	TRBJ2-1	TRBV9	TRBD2	CASSGGLAGYNEQFF	TGTGCCAGCAGCGGGGGACTAGCGGGATACAATGAGCAGTTCTTC
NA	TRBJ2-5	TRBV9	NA	CASSMTGAPEETQYF	TGTGCCAGCAGCATGACAGGCGCCCCCGAAGAGACCCAGTACTTC
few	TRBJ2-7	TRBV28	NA	CATAIGEGYEQYF	TGTGCCACCGCCATAGGAGAGGGCTACGAGCAGTACTTC
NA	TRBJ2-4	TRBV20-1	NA	CSARDLSKNIQYF	TGCAGTGCTAGAGATCTCAGTAAAAACATTCAGTACTTC
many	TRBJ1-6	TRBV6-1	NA	CATSGFSSYNSPLHF	TGTGCCACCTCAGGGTTCAGCTCCTATAATTCACCCCTCCACTTT
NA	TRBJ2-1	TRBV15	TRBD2	CATSRDQAGGVYVQFF	TGTGCCACCAGCAGAGATCAAGCGGGAGGGGTTTATGTGCAGTTCTTC
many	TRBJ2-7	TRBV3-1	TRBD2	CASSQFTSGRATLYF	TGTGCCAGCAGCCAATTCACCAGCGGGAGAGCCACCTTGTACTTC
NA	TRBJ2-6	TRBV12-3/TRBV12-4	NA	CASSLIGGTGANVLTF	TGTGCCAGCAGTTTAATAGGAGGGACCGGGGCCAACGTCCTGACTTTC
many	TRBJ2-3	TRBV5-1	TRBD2	CASSWGAGGPDTQYF	TGCGCCAGCAGCTGGGGAGCGGGAGGCCCAGATACGCAGTATTTT
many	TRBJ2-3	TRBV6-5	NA	CASSSIGGGTDTQYF	TGTGCCAGCAGTTCCATAGGGGGGGGCACAGATACGCAGTATTTT
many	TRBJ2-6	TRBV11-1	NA	CATSARSSGANVLTF	TGTGCCACTAGTGCTCGAAGCTCTGGGGCCAACGTCCTGACTTTC
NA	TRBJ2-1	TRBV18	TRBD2	CASSPRLAGGDNEQFF	TGTGCCAGCTCACCCCGACTAGCGGGAGGGGACAATGAGCAGTTCTTC
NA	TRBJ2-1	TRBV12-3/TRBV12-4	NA	CASSLRGIRDEQFF	TGTGCCAGCAGTTTAAGGGGAATAAGAGATGAGCAGTTCTTC
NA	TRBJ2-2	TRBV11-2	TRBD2	CASSLDPLLAGGATGELFF	TGTGCCAGCAGCTTAGACCCCCTACTAGCGGGAGGGGCCACCGGGGAGCTGTTTTTT
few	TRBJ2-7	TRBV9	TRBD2	CASSVSGRGAYEQYF	TGTGCCAGCAGCGTCAGCGGGAGGGGAGCCTACGAGCAGTACTTC
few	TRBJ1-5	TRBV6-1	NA	CASTAGRNQPQHF	TGTGCCAGCACAGCTGGGCGAAATCAGCCCCAGCATTTT
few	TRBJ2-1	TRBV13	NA	CASSLGQAVEQFF	TGTGCCAGCAGCTTAGGACAGGCAGTTGAGCAGTTCTTC
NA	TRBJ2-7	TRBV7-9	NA	CASSLVWGGAHEQYF	TGTGCCAGCAGCTTAGTTTGGGGGGGGGCCCACGAGCAGTACTTC
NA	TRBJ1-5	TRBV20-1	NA	CSAMRRWQPQHF	TGCAGTGCGATGAGACGGTGGCAGCCCCAGCATTTT
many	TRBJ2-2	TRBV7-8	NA	CASSLEDLSTGELFF	TGTGCCAGCAGCTTAGAGGATCTTAGCACCGGGGAGCTGTTTTTT
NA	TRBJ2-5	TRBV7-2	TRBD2	CASSTSSGRGETQYF	TGTGCCAGCAGCACTTCTAGCGGGAGGGGAGAGACCCAGTACTTC
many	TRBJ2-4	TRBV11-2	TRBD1	CASSRPGQGLLAKNIQYF	TGTGCCAGCAGCCGACCTGGACAGGGGCTTTTAGCCAAAAACATTCAGTACTTC
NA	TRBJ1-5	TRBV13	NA	CASSLASTGVRGQPQHF	TGTGCCAGCAGCTTAGCCTCCACGGGAGTTCGTGGCCAGCCCCAGCATTTT